One sample yielded the 19 T cell receptor beta chains listed below, sequenced in a study of T cells after yellow fever vaccination. One entry per CDR3 protein results from TCRdb running MiXCR on the 5' RACE reads. The table shows tens of thousands of distinct CDR3 sequences, with approximately 7.5% occurring only once. The sample consisted of CD8+ T cells sorted from PBMCs, taken on the day of the yellow fever booster vaccination. These receptors were obtained from a man between 25 and 39 years old who received the YFV17D yellow fever vaccine.

The chain uses TRBV20-1 and TRBJ2-3; D is uncertain. The CDR3 spans 15 residues. Germline V lookup: CDR1 DFQATT, CDR2 SNEGSKA (reference sequence). V lost 7 bases and J lost 5, with 22 bases in between. CDR3 sequence reads: CSVGSGPRFRDTQYF. For the CDR3, the DNA is TGCAGTGTAGGTTCCGGCCCTAGGTTCCGAGATACGCAGTATTTT.

The V gene is TRBV5-6, the J gene TRBJ2-7; D possibly corresponds to TRBD2 (5 bases). Germline V gene data show CDR1 as SGHDT and CDR2 as YYEEEE. This CDR3 comprises 14 residues. V lost 0 bases to trimming and J lost 1 base, with 8 bases between them. CDR3 DNA: TGTGCCAGCAGCTTGGTCCTAGCTTCCTACGAGCAGTACTTC. Its protein product is CASSLVLASYEQYF.

This clonotype was observed many times. The chain links TRBV20-1 to TRBJ2-1; D gene ambiguous. The ends were cut back, 5 bases at V and 0 bases at J, with 11 bases in the middle. The CDR3 covers 14 residues. Germline-derived CDR1 and CDR2 are DFQATT and SNEGSKA (reference sequence). CDR3 sequence (DNA): TGCAGTGCTGCTCCCGTGAGCTCCTACAATGAGCAGTTCTTC. It codes for CSAAPVSSYNEQFF.

The rearrangement joins TRBV7-2 to TRBJ2-1; D is ambiguous. V lost 5 bases to trimming and J lost 4 bases, with 15 bases between them. Germline V gene lookup returns CDR1 SGHTA and CDR2 FQGNSA. CDR3 size: 15 residues. CDR3 amino acids: CASSPLLVGYNEQFF. The DNA of the CDR3 is TGTGCCAGCAGCCCCCTACTTGTGGGATACAATGAGCAGTTCTTC.

The rearrangement uses TRBV21-1 and TRBJ1-3; the DNA was not used to check the table's D call, TRBD1. TRBV21-1 is termed a pseudogene. The CDR3 is 15 residues long. The chain's CDR3 is CASEGGTSSGNTIYF. In DNA, the CDR3 is TGTGCCAGCGAAGGGGGGACCAGCTCTGGAAACACCATATATTTT.

CDR3 sequence: CASTSVRTGFQPQHF. The CDR3 region has the DNA TGTGCCAGCACCTCCGTGCGGACAGGGTTTCAGCCCCAGCATTTT. V is TRBV6-2 or TRBV6-3 and J is TRBJ1-5; 8 bases align to TRBD1. This CDR3 region has 15 residues. V shed 7 bases and J 6 bases; nucleotides not matched to a gene: 11. CDR1 MNHEY and CDR2 SVGEGT come from the germline V gene.

CDR3 in DNA: TGTGCCAGCAGTCCAGCGAGCGGCACAGATACGCAGTATTTT. Translation: CASSPASGTDTQYF. The genes are TRBV27 and TRBJ2-3; no clear D gene. The CDR3 runs to 14 residues. CDR1 MNHEY and CDR2 SMNVEV come from the germline V gene (reference sequence). Trimming shortened V by 5 bases and J by 1 base, and 10 bases separated the two germline ends.

The V call is TRBV3-1, the J call TRBJ2-7, with 13 bases matching TRBD2. Germline-derived CDR1 and CDR2 are LGHDT and YNNKEL (reference sequence). The V segment lost 11 bases and the J segment 5 bases; nucleotides outside the gene matches: 12. CDR3 size: 15 residues. The CDR3 reads CASTQLAGGNDEQYF. CDR3 DNA: TGTGCCTCCACCCAACTAGCGGGAGGGAACGACGAGCAGTACTTC.

This chain connects TRBV5-4 to TRBJ2-2; a possible D gene is TRBD2 (5 bases). There are 16 residues in the CDR3. V lost 2 bases and J lost 1, with 12 bases in between. From germline, CDR1 is SGHNT and CDR2 YYREEE (reference sequence). The CDR3 protein is CASSFLLTMNTGELFF. Written as DNA, the CDR3 is TGTGCCAGCAGCTTCCTCCTGACTATGAACACCGGGGAGCTGTTTTTT. Drawing the rest from reference TRBV5-4 and TRBJ2-2, the complete variable domain is ETGVTQSPTHLIKTRGQQVTLRCSSQSGHNTVSWYQQALGQGPQFIFQYYREEENGRGNFPPRFSGLQFPNYSSELNVNALELDDSALYLCASSFLLTMNTGELFFGEGSRLTVL.

This clonotype turned up a few times. The rearrangement uses TRBV7-2 and TRBJ1-1; D is undetermined. Trimming pared 3 bases from V and 3 bases from J, leaving 5 bases between. This CDR3 has 12 residues. Germline CDR1 SGHTA, CDR2 FQGNSA. The CDR3 region is CASSFGYTEAFF. In DNA, the CDR3 is TGTGCCAGCAGCTTTGGGTACACTGAAGCTTTCTTT.

The chain couples TRBV11-2 to TRBJ2-7; 10 bases match TRBD2. After removal of 3 bases from V and 6 bases from J, the junction contained 8 bases not matched to a gene. This CDR3 is 15 amino acids long. The V gene's germline CDR1 is SGHAT and CDR2 FQNNGV. The CDR3 is CASSLSLTSGSEQYF. Here the CDR3 DNA reads TGTGCCAGCAGCTTGTCCCTGACTAGCGGGTCCGAGCAGTACTTC.

This sequence joins TRBV4-3 and TRBJ2-5; D unresolved. Germline V gene data show CDR1 as LGHNA and CDR2 as YSLEER. The CDR3 loop spans 15 amino acids. The V end lost 1 base, the J end lost 7 bases, and 16 bases lay between the germline ends. CDR3 bases: TGCGCCAGCAGCCAAGTTGTAGCCCAAGGTCGGACCCAGTACTTC. It yields the protein CASSQVVAQGRTQYF.

This clonotype has just a few counts. V and J are TRBV7-3 and TRBJ2-1; weak D call: TRBD2 (6 bases). Germline CDR1 reads SGHTA; CDR2 reads FQGTGA. The CDR3 is made up of 16 amino acids. V gave up 7 bases and J gave up 7 bases, with 23 bases separating them. The CDR3 DNA reads as TGTGCCAGCATCCCGAAAAGGCCTCACCGGGGGAATGAGCAGTTCTTC. Translating gives CASIPKRPHRGNEQFF.

This clonotype was seen repeatedly, ten times or more. This sequence joins TRBV20-1 and TRBJ2-7, with D unresolved. CDR1 is DFQATT and CDR2 is SNEGSKA in the germline V gene (reference sequence). V lost 2 bases to trimming and J lost 0 bases, with 17 bases between them. This CDR3 spans 16 amino acids. The CDR3 nucleotides are TGCAGTGCTAGACCGCCTTTGGGCGGAAGCTCCTACGAGCAGTACTTC. Residues: CSARPPLGGSSYEQYF.

In its sample, this clonotype was seen a few times. V gene TRBV29-1 combines with J gene TRBJ2-1; 11 bases fit TRBD2. The CDR3 sequence is 18 residues long. After removal of 3 bases from V and 4 bases from J, the junction contained 14 bases not matched to a gene. Germline CDR1 and CDR2: SQVTM and ANQGSEA. CDR3 in amino acids: CSVEGELAGGPRYNEQFF. The CDR3 coding sequence is TGCAGCGTTGAGGGGGAGTTAGCGGGAGGGCCGAGGTACAATGAGCAGTTCTTC.

The chain combines TRBV6-1 with TRBJ2-7, with 7 bases fitting TRBD2. The V gene end was trimmed by 5 bases and the J gene end by 9 bases; junction bases not matched to a gene: 10. Germline lookup yields CDR1 MNHNS and CDR2 SASEGT. This CDR3 is built from 13 residues. As DNA, the CDR3 is TGTGCCAGCAGTCCCAGCGGGGCAGCTGGGCAGTACTTC. Its protein is CASSPSGAAGQYF.

This chain links TRBV6-5 with TRBJ2-5; D not certain. The germline V and J ends were trimmed by 4 bases and 6 bases, with 6 bases remaining between them. The germline CDR1 and CDR2 sequences are MNHEY and SVGAGI. The CDR3 is 11 residues long. As DNA, the CDR3 is TGTGCCAGCAGTTCAGGACAGACCCAGTACTTC. This encodes CASSSGQTQYF.

This clonotype was recorded a few times. The chain uses TRBV27 and TRBJ1-5; D call uncertain. Germline V gene sequence: CDR1 MNHEY, CDR2 SMNVEV (reference sequence). The CDR3 runs to 13 residues. V was cut by 3 bases and J by 6 bases, with 9 bases left in between. CDR3 nucleotides: TGTGCCAGCAGTTTTTCTCCCCTTCAGCCCCAGCATTTT. This encodes CASSFSPLQPQHF.

This clonotype was detected only a few times. The chain employs TRBV3-1 and TRBJ2-1, with D tentatively TRBD2 (6 bases). The length of the CDR3 is 16 residues. The germline V gene has CDR1 LGHDT and CDR2 YNNKEL (reference sequence). V was cut by 1 base and J by 7 bases, with 17 bases left in between. The chain's CDR3 is CASSQALSGPYNEQFF. Here the CDR3 DNA reads TGTGCCAGCAGCCAAGCCCTGAGCGGGCCTTATAATGAGCAGTTCTTC.